This entry is about one T cell receptor beta chain. Its antigen remains unidentified. The sample holds no much larger clone one base away, and base qualities are not on file. This entry comes from a study of OX40 agonist ivuxolimab in advanced cancers. Concerning the study at large: Ivuxolimab, which targeted the costimulatory receptor OX40 (CD134), was an agonistic, fully human IgG2 monoclonal antibody. Intravenous ivuxolimab was administered to patients every 2 weeks at six dose levels: 0.01, 0.1, 0.3, 1.5, 3 and 10 mg/kg. Of the roughly 51 patients in dose escalation, about 20 had hepatocellular carcinoma, some 15 had melanoma, 9 had renal cell carcinoma and 9 had head and neck cancer. A male proportion of around 83% and a mean age of around 60 years, ranging from roughly 23 to 79, were recorded for the dose-escalation cohort. Patients were allowed to have had prior anti-PD-1, anti-PD-L1 or anti-CTLA-4 therapy, and roughly two fifths of the dose-escalation patients had been treated with checkpoint inhibitors. Partial responses occurred in three dose-escalation patients, of whom one had hepatocellular carcinoma and two had cutaneous melanoma. Peripheral TCRbeta sequencing was intended to test whether TCR sequence diversity was altered and clonal T-cell expansion was caused by ivuxolimab. The paper describes the monotherapy dose-escalation part (N ≈ 49 patients) of the phase I trial of ivuxolimab. The research as a whole found: In the 0.1-3.0 mg/kg groups, partial responders were among the patients with the lowest normalized peripheral clonal expansion, particularly in CD8+ T cells. At doses from 0.1 to 3.0 mg/kg, clonal expansion was seen in both CD4+ and CD8+ blood T cells between baseline and week 6. The antigen specificity of the peripheral T cells that underwent clonal expansion was not determined. Low levels of normalized T-cell clonal expansion were also shown by some nonresponding patients. After ivuxolimab, expanded clones were on average more numerous among CD8+ T cells than among CD4+ T cells.

To sequence the TCRbeta CDR3 region, genomic DNA was isolated from the sorted cells. The immunoSEQ Assay was used to sequence the TCRbeta CDR3 regions. The table was pulled from immuneACCESS by TCRdb, which kept in-frame rearrangements only. Such tables lose some clones; where checked, under half of the loss comes from unresolved V genes, and the rest has no known cause. The sample includes 45,000 to 75,000 clones, with approximately 80% observed a single time. The top ten clonotypes cover more than 1.1% of the sample. The trial excluded patients who had a history of autoimmune disease or who were on systemic immunosuppression. In every dose cohort, peripheral blood was drawn for TCR sequencing at baseline, cycle 4 day 1, and cycle 7 day 1. The samples were taken from a phase I, first-in-human, multicenter, open-label dose-escalation trial of ivuxolimab. Adults with locally advanced or metastatic melanoma, renal cell carcinoma, hepatocellular carcinoma or head and neck squamous cell carcinoma were enrolled in the trial. CD4+ and CD8+ T cells were sorted separately from peripheral blood before TCR sequencing.

The CDR1 and CDR2 encoded by the germline V gene are SGHRS and YFSETQ. Its CDR3 holds 14 amino acids, cysteine through phenylalanine. Of the read, only the CDR3 DNA is kept; its 42 bases are in frame from base 1. From V the trimming removes 5 bases and from J it removes 6 bases, while the gene matches leave 7 bases of the junction unaccounted for. The sequence was obtained from an adult with an advanced solid tumor such as melanoma, head and neck, liver or kidney cancer. Rearrangement joined TRBV5-1 to TRBJ1-2, and TRBD1 aligns with 10 junction nucleotides. The material was CD4+ or CD8+ T cells sorted from blood, obtained in a trial of the OX40 agonist ivuxolimab. Read as DNA, the sequence is TGCGCCAGCAGGCTCCGGGACAGGGGCGATGGCTACACCTTC. It is translated as CASRLRDRGDGYTF.